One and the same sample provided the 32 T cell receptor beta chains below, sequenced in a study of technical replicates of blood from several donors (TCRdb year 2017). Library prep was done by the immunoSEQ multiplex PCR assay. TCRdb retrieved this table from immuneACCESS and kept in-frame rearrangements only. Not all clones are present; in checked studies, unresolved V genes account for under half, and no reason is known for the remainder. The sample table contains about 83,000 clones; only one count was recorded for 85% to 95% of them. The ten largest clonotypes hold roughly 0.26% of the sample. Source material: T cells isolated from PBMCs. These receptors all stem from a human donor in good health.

The CDR3 here is CARSLRLAGGRETQYF. The CDR3 nucleotides are TGTGCCAGAAGCTTGAGACTAGCGGGGGGGCGAGAGACCCAGTACTTC. The chain recombines TRBV5-3 with TRBJ2-5; 14 positions agree with TRBD2. TRBV5-3 has ORF status, its function being uncertain. V dropped 1 base and J dropped 4; count of bases not matched to a gene: 3. The length of the CDR3 is 16 residues.

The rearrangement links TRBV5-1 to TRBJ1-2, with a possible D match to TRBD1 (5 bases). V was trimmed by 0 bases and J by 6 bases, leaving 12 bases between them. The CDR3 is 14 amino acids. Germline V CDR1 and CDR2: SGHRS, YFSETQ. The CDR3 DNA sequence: TGCGCCAGCAGCTTGGGGACCCCCAGGGATGGCTACACCTTC. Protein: CASSLGTPRDGYTF.

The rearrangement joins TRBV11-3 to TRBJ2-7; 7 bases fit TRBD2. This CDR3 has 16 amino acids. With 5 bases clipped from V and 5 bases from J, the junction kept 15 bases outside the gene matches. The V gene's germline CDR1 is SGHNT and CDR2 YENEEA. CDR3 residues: CASSPPAEGAGDEQYF. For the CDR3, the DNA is TGTGCCAGCAGCCCCCCGGCGGAAGGTGCGGGGGACGAGCAGTACTTC.

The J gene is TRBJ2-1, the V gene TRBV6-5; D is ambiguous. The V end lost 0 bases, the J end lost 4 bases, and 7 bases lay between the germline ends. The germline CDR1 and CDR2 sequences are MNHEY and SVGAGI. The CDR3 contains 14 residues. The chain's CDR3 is CASSYSVGYNEQFF. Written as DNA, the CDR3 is TGTGCCAGCAGTTACTCGGTCGGGTACAATGAGCAGTTCTTC.

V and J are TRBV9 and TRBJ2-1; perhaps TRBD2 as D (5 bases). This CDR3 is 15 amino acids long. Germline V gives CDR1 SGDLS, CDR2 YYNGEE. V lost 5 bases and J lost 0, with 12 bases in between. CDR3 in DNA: TGTGCCAGCAGTCCCCAAGGGAGCTCCTACAATGAGCAGTTCTTC. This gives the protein CASSPQGSSYNEQFF.

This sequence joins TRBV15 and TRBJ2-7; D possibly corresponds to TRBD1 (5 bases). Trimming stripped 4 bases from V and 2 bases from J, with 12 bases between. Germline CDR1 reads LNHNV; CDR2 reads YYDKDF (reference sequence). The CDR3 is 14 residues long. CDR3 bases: TGTGCCACCAGCACTCTAGGGGTACCCTACGAGCAGTACTTC. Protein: CATSTLGVPYEQYF.

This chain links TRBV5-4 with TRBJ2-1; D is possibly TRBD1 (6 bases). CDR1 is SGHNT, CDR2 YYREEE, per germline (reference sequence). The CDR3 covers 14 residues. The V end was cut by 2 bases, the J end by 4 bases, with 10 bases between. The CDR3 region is CASSFPGVYNEQFF. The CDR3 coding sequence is TGTGCCAGCAGCTTTCCAGGGGTTTACAATGAGCAGTTCTTC.

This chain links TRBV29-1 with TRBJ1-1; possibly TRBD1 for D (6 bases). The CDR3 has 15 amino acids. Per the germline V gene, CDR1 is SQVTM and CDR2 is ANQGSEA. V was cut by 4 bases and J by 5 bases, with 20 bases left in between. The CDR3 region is CSVVVGGLGWTEAFF. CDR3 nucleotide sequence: TGCAGCGTTGTGGTGGGGGGGCTAGGTTGGACTGAAGCTTTCTTT.

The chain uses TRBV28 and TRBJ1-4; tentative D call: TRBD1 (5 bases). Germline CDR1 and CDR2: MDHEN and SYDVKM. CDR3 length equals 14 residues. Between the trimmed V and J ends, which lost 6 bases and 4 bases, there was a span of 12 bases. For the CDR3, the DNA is TGTGCCAGCAGCACGGTAGGGGATAATGAAAAACTGTTTTTT. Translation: CASSTVGDNEKLFF.

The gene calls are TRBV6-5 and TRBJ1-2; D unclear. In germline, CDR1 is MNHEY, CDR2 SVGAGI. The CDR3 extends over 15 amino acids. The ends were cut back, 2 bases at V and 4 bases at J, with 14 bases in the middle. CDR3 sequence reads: CASSYEGQGPYGYTF. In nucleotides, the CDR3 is TGTGCCAGCAGTTACGAGGGCCAAGGGCCCTATGGCTACACCTTC.

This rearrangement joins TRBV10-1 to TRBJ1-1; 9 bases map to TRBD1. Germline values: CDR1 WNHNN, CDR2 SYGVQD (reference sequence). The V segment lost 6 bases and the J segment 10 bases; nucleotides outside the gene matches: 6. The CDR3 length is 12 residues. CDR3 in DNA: TGCGCCAGCAGGGACAGGGGTTTTGGAGCTTTCTTT. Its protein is CASRDRGFGAFF.

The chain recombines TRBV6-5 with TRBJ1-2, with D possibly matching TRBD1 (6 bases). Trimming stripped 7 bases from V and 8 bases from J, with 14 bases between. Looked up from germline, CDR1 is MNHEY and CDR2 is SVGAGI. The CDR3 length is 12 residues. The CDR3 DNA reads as TGTGCCAGCACCACTGGGGGGGGCGGCTACACCTTC. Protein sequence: CASTTGGGGYTF.

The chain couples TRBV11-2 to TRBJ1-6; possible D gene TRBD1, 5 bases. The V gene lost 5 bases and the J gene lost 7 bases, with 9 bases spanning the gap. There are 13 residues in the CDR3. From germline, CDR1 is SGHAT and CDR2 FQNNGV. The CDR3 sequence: CASSRGGNSPLHF. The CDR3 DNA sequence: TGTGCCAGCAGCCGGGGGGGAAATTCACCCCTCCACTTT. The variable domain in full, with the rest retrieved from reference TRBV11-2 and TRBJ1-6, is EAGVAQSPRYKIIEKRQSVAFWCNPISGHATLYWYQQILGQGPKLLIQFQNNGVVDDSQLPKDRFSAERLKGVDSTLKIQPAKLEDSAVYLCASSRGGNSPLHFGNGTRLTVT.

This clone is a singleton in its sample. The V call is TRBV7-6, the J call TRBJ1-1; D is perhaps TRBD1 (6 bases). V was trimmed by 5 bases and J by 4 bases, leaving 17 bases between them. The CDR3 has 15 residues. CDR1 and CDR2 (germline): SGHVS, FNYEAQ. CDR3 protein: CASSPQTGSGTEAFF. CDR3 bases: TGTGCCAGCAGCCCCCAAACAGGGTCGGGCACTGAAGCTTTCTTT. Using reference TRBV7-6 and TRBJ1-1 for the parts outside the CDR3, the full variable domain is GAGVSQSPRYKVTKRGQDVALRCDPISGHVSLYWYRQALGQGPEFLTYFNYEAQQDKSGLPNDRFSAERPEGSISTLTIQRTEQRDSAMYRCASSPQTGSGTEAFFGQGTRLTVV.

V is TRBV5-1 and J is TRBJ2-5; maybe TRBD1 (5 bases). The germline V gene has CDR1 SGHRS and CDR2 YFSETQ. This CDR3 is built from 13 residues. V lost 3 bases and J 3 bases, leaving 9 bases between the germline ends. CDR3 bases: TGCGCCAGCAGCTCGACAGACGAAGAGACCCAGTACTTC. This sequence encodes CASSSTDEETQYF.

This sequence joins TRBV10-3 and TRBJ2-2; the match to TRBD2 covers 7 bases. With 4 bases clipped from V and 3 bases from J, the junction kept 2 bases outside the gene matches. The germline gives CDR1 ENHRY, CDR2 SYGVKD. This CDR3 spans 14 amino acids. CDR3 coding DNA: TGTGCCATCAGTGGACTAGCATACACCGGGGAGCTGTTTTTT. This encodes CAISGLAYTGELFF.

The CDR3 DNA reads TGTGCCAGCAGTTACAGGGGGCAGGTCGGGGAGCTGTTTTTT. Residues: CASSYRGQVGELFF. The rearrangement joins TRBV6-5 to TRBJ2-2; 7 nucleotides agree with TRBD1. V lost 2 bases, J lost 7 bases, and 4 bases stayed unmatched. Germline V gene data show CDR1 as MNHEY and CDR2 as SVGAGI. The CDR3 is 14 amino acids.

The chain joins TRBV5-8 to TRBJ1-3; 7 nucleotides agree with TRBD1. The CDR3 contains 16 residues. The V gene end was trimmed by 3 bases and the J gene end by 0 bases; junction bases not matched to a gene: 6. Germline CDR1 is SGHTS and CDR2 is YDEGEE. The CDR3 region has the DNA TGTGCCAGCAGCTCCTGGACAGGCCTCTCTGGAAACACCATATATTTT. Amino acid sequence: CASSSWTGLSGNTIYF.

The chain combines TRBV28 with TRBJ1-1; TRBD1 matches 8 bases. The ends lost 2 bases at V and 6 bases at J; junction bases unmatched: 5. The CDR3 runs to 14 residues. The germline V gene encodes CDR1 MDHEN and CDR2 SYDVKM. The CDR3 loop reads CASSLTGGSAEAFF. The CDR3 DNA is TGTGCCAGCAGTTTAACAGGGGGTAGCGCTGAAGCTTTCTTT.

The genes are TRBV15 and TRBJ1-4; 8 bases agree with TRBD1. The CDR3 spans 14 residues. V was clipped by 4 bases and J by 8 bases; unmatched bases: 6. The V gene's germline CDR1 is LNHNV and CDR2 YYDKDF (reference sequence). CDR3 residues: CATSKGQGGEKLFF. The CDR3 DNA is TGTGCCACCAGCAAAGGACAGGGAGGAGAAAAACTGTTTTTT.

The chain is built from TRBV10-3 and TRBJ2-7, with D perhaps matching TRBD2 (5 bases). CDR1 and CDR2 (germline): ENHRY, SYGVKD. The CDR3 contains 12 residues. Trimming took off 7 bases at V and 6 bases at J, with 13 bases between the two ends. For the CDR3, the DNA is TGTGCCATCATGGTTAGCGCGGGCGAGCAGTACTTC. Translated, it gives CAIMVSAGEQYF.

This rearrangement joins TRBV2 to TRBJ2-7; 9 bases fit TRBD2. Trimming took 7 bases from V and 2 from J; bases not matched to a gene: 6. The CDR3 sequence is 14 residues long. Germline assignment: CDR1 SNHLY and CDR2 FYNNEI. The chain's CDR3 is CASNNPSGTYEQYF. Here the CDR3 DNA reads TGTGCCAGCAATAATCCTAGCGGGACCTACGAGCAGTACTTC.

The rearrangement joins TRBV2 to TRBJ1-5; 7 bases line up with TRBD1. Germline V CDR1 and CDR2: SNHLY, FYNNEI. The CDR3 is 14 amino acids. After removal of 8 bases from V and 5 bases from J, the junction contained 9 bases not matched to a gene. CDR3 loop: CASVDRAHDQPQHF. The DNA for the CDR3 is TGTGCCAGCGTAGACAGGGCCCATGATCAGCCCCAGCATTTT. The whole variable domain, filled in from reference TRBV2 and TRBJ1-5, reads EPEVTQTPSHQVTQMGQEVILRCVPISNHLYFYWYRQILGQKVEFLVSFYNNEISEKSEIFDDQFSVERPDGSNFTLKIRSTKLEDSAMYFCASVDRAHDQPQHFGDGTRLSIL.

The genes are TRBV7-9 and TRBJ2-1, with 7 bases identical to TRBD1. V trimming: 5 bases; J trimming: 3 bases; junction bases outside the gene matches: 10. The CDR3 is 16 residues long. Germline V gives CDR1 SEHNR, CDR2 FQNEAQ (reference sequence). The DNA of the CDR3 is TGTGCCAGCAGCCAGGGGGACCGAGGGGTCTACAATGAGCAGTTCTTC. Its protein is CASSQGDRGVYNEQFF.

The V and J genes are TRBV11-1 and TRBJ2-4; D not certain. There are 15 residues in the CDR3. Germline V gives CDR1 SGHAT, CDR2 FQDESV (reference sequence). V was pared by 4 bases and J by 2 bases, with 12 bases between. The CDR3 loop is CASSSTPDTKNIQYF. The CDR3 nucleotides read TGTGCCAGCAGCTCTACCCCCGACACCAAAAACATTCAGTACTTC.

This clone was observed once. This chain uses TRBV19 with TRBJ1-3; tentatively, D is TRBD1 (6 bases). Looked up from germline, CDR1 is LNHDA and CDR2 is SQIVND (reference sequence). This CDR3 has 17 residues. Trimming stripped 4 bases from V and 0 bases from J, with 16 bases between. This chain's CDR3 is CASSTPAQGISGNTIYF. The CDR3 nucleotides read TGTGCCAGTAGTACTCCCGCGCAGGGGATCTCTGGAAACACCATATATTTT.

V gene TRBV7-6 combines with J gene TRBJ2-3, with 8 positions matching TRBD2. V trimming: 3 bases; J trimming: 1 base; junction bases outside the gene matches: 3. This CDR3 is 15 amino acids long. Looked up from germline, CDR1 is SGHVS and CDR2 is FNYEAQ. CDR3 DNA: TGTGCCAGCAGCTTGAGTAGCGGGGGCACAGATACGCAGTATTTT. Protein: CASSLSSGGTDTQYF.

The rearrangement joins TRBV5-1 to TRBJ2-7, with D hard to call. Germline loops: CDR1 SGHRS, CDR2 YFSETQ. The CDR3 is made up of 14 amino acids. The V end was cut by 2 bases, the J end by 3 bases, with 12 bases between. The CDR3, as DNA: TGCGCCAGCAGCTTCTCGACTCGGAACTACGAGCAGTACTTC. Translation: CASSFSTRNYEQYF.

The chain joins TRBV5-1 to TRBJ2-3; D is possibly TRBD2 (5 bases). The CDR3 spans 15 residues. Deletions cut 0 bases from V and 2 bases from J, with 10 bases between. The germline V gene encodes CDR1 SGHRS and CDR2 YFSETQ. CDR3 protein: CASSLGGGLTDTQYF. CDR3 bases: TGCGCCAGCAGCTTGGGCGGAGGACTCACAGATACGCAGTATTTT.

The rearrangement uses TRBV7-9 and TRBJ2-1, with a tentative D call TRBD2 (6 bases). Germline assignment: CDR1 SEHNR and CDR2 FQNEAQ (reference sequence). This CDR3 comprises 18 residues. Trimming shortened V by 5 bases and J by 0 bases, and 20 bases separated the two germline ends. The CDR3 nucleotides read TGTGCCAGCAGCGCCCCCGTTGGGGGGTTGAGCTCCTACAATGAGCAGTTCTTC. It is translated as CASSAPVGGLSSYNEQFF.

CDR3 coding DNA: TGCGCCAGCAGCTTGTTACAGACGAACACTGAAGCTTTCTTT. Its translation: CASSLLQTNTEAFF. V gene TRBV5-1 combines with J gene TRBJ1-1; D gene uncertain. This CDR3 contains 14 residues. Trimming pared 1 base from V and 1 base from J, leaving 8 bases between. Germline V gives CDR1 SGHRS, CDR2 YFSETQ.

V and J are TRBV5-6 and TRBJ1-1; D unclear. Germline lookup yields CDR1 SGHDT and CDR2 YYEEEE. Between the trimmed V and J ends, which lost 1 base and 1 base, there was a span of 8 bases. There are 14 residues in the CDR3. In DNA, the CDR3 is TGTGCCAGCAGCTTGAGTCGGTGGAACACTGAAGCTTTCTTT. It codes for CASSLSRWNTEAFF.